This T cell receptor beta chain is from a study of regulatory T cells in long-lasting Graves disease. TCR beta libraries were built with iRepertoire HTBI primers and Arm-PCR of CDR3 regions. TCRdb analysed the multiplex PCR reads with MiXCR anew, one entry per CDR3 protein. The table records over 350,000 distinct CDR3 sequences, around 21% of them present only once. Study results and limitations: Persistent disease exhibited a predilection for TRBV28, TRBJ1-2 and TRBJ2-5. Study of thyroid tissue was not done, with only peripheral blood studied.

This clonotype was detected only a few times. Its specificity is not known. The length of the CDR3 is 14 residues. V was trimmed by 0 bases and J by 4 bases, leaving 6 bases between them. CDR1 is SEHNR and CDR2 is FQNEAQ in the germline V gene (reference sequence). Time point: persistent/refractory GD, antithyroid drugs over 5 years with positive TRAb. The TCR library was made from RNA extracted from PBMCs. Investigators report Graves' disease was diagnosed under American Thyroid Association guidelines. The sequence came from a female donor with Graves disease. The gene calls are TRBV7-9 and TRBJ2-2; D is undetermined. Sample: peripheral blood mononuclear cells (PBMCs), taken when the disease was refractory, from a patient treated with antithyroid drugs. The CDR3 loop is CASSLAKVTGELFF. CDR3 bases: TGTGCCAGCAGCTTAGCAAAGGTCACCGGGGAGCTGTTTTTT.